This passage covers 21 T cell receptor beta chains from one sample sequenced in a study of shared clonotypes between healthy human individuals. Method: immunoSEQ multiplex PCR; TCRdb's copy keeps in-frame clones and lacks some. The table records under 1,100,000 clones, roughly 80% of them present only once. Material for sequencing was memory CD4+ T cells sorted from blood. Indicated subset: CD45RA-negative fraction. These receptor sequences come from a man younger than 30 in good health.

The chain uses TRBV19 and TRBJ2-7, with 9 bases identical to TRBD1. Germline V gene sequence: CDR1 LNHDA, CDR2 SQIVND (reference sequence). CDR3 length equals 15 residues. Germline trimming cut 8 bases from V and 5 bases from J; bases unmatched to any gene: 13. The CDR3 loop is CASGPLGQGRNEQYF. The CDR3 coding sequence is TGTGCCAGTGGCCCTCTCGGACAGGGGAGGAACGAGCAGTACTTC.

This clone was counted between two and nine times. As DNA, the CDR3 is TGTGCCAGCATACACGTGCGGGCGTCCACCTACGAGCAGTACTTC. Its protein product is CASIHVRASTYEQYF. The rearrangement uses TRBV6-5 and TRBJ2-7, with TRBD2 as a possible D gene (5 bases). The CDR3 consists of 15 residues. Germline CDR1 and CDR2: MNHEY and SVGAGI. The germline V and J ends were trimmed by 7 bases and 2 bases, with 18 bases remaining between them.

The chain combines TRBV5-6 with TRBJ2-1, with a weak D call TRBD2 (6 bases). Between the trimmed V and J ends, which lost 7 bases and 6 bases, there was a span of 20 bases. Germline V gene sequence: CDR1 SGHDT, CDR2 YYEEEE. The CDR3 runs to 15 residues. The chain's CDR3 is CASGSLRVAANEQFF. DNA for the CDR3: TGTGCCAGCGGATCTTTAAGGGTAGCGGCCAATGAGCAGTTCTTC.

V gene TRBV10-2 combines with J gene TRBJ2-3, with a tentative D call TRBD2 (6 bases). Germline CDR1 is WSHSY and CDR2 is SAAADI. This CDR3 is 13 amino acids long. Trimming left V 8 bases short and J 0 bases short, with 9 bases between. CDR3: CASRGTSTDTQYF. The CDR3 nucleotides read TGCGCCAGCCGCGGGACCAGCACAGATACGCAGTATTTT.

The chain has TRBV5-5 and TRBJ1-2; D might be TRBD1 (5 bases). CDR1 and CDR2 from the germline V gene are SGHKS and YYEKEE (reference sequence). The CDR3 spans 17 residues. V lost 0 bases and J 1 base, leaving 16 bases between the germline ends. The CDR3 region is CASSLVGGWDFNYGYTF. CDR3 DNA sequence: TGTGCCAGCAGCTTGGTGGGGGGATGGGACTTTAACTATGGCTACACCTTC.

The rearrangement uses TRBV9 and TRBJ2-7; 11 bases align to TRBD1. V gave up 1 base and J gave up 7 bases; unmatched junction bases: 7. This CDR3 has 15 amino acids. CDR1 and CDR2 (germline): SGDLS, YYNGEE. The CDR3 DNA follows: TGTGCCAGCAGCGTAATGGGACAGGGGGTAGGTGAGCAGTACTTC. Amino acid sequence: CASSVMGQGVGEQYF.

This clone has more than one count but fewer than ten. The V and J genes are TRBV28 and TRBJ2-2, with TRBD1 as a possible D gene (6 bases). The germline V gene encodes CDR1 MDHEN and CDR2 SYDVKM. V lost 4 bases, J lost 6 bases, and 12 bases lay in between. The CDR3 covers 14 residues. As DNA, the CDR3 is TGTGCCAGCAGTTCGAGCACAGGGTCCGGGGAGCTGTTTTTT. The encoded protein is CASSSSTGSGELFF. The variable domain in full, with the rest retrieved from reference TRBV28 and TRBJ2-2, is DVKVTQSSRYLVKRTGEKVFLECVQDMDHENMFWYRQDPGLGLRLIYFSYDVKMKEKGDIPEGYSVSREKKERFSLILESASTNQTSMYLCASSSSTGSGELFFGEGSRLTVL.

The chain employs TRBV7-9 and TRBJ2-2, with no clear D. The CDR3 covers 15 residues. Deletions cut 3 bases from V and 2 bases from J, with 10 bases between. CDR1 is SEHNR, CDR2 FQNEAQ, per germline (reference sequence). CDR3: CASSFMAVNTGELFF. In nucleotides, the CDR3 is TGTGCCAGCAGCTTTATGGCAGTTAACACCGGGGAGCTGTTTTTT.

The chain combines TRBV5-1 with TRBJ1-2; 7 bases map to TRBD1. Germline lookup yields CDR1 SGHRS and CDR2 YFSETQ. The CDR3 has 15 residues. The V segment lost 3 bases and the J segment 2 bases; nucleotides outside the gene matches: 7. The CDR3 DNA reads as TGCGCCAGCAGCTCAGCGCAGGGACAGAACTATGGCTACACCTTC. Amino acids: CASSSAQGQNYGYTF.

The chain carries TRBV10-3 and TRBJ1-5; D is perhaps TRBD1 (5 bases). Germline V gene lookup returns CDR1 ENHRY and CDR2 SYGVKD. The CDR3 runs 14 residues. Trimming took off 6 bases at V and 0 bases at J, with 9 bases between the two ends. The CDR3 DNA reads as TGTGCCATCAGCCGGGACTCTAGCAATCAGCCCCAGCATTTT. It codes for CAISRDSSNQPQHF.

The chain carries TRBV19 and TRBJ2-5, with D hard to call. Germline-derived CDR1 and CDR2 are LNHDA and SQIVND (reference sequence). The CDR3 totals 15 residues. The V and J ends lost 7 bases and 1 base respectively, with 16 bases between them. CDR3 amino acids: CASTNRWAVQETQYF. The CDR3 DNA reads TGTGCCAGTACCAATCGCTGGGCAGTCCAAGAGACCCAGTACTTC.

This chain connects TRBV18 to TRBJ1-1; D is ambiguous. This CDR3 spans 16 amino acids. The V and J ends lost 1 base and 0 bases respectively, with 12 bases between them. CDR1 and CDR2 from the germline V gene are KGHSH and LQKENI. The CDR3 DNA reads as TGTGCCAGCTCACCACGGCAGGTTACTATGAACACTGAAGCTTTCTTT. Translating it yields CASSPRQVTMNTEAFF.

CDR3 coding DNA: TGTGCCAGTAGGCCTCTAGATCGGGGCCCAGATACGCAGTATTTT. Its translation: CASRPLDRGPDTQYF. V is TRBV19 and J is TRBJ2-3; D may be TRBD1 or TRBD2 (5 bases each). The CDR3 is made up of 15 amino acids. Germline lookup yields CDR1 LNHDA and CDR2 SQIVND (reference sequence). V lost 6 bases to trimming and J lost 4 bases, with 17 bases between them. Drawing the rest from reference TRBV19 and TRBJ2-3, the complete variable domain is DGGITQSPKYLFRKEGQNVTLSCEQNLNHDAMYWYRQDPGQGLRLIYYSQIVNDFQKGDIAEGYSVSREKKESFPLTVTSAQKNPTAFYLCASRPLDRGPDTQYFGPGTRLTVL.

The chain carries TRBV10-3 and TRBJ2-3; 7 bases line up with TRBD1. The length of the CDR3 is 16 residues. In germline, CDR1 is ENHRY, CDR2 SYGVKD. V dropped 6 bases and J dropped 1; count of bases not matched to a gene: 10. DNA for the CDR3: TGTGCCATCAGCGAAGGGGTTACAGGGGGCACAGATACGCAGTATTTT. This gives the protein CAISEGVTGGTDTQYF.

The rearrangement uses TRBV16 and TRBJ1-2; 7 nucleotides agree with TRBD1. J lost 3 bases, V lost 4 bases, and 11 bases had no gene match. Germline V lookup: CDR1 KGHSY, CDR2 FQNENV. The CDR3 has 16 residues. The CDR3 DNA sequence: TGTGCCAGCAGCCCGTGGAGGGGGCGTTGGGACTATGGCTACACCTTC. Its translation is CASSPWRGRWDYGYTF. Full variable domain (rest looked up from reference TRBV16 and TRBJ1-2): GEEVAQTPKHLVRGEGQKAKLYCAPIKGHSYVFWYQQVLKNEFKFLISFQNENVFDETGMPKERFSAKCLPNSPCSLEIQATKLEDSAVYFCASSPWRGRWDYGYTFGSGTRLTVV.

This clone appeared once. This chain joins TRBV4-2 and TRBJ1-1; D remains ambiguous. Deletions cut 7 bases from V and 2 bases from J, with 14 bases between. The CDR3 loop spans 14 amino acids. From germline, CDR1 is LGHNA and CDR2 YNFKEQ. The chain's CDR3 is CASKVGRGNTEAFF. CDR3 sequence (DNA): TGTGCCAGCAAGGTGGGTCGGGGAAACACTGAAGCTTTCTTT.

The chain carries TRBV5-1 and TRBJ2-3; D unclear. CDR3 length: 16 amino acids. Trimming pared 2 bases from V and 0 bases from J, leaving 13 bases between. The V gene's germline CDR1 is SGHRS and CDR2 YFSETQ. CDR3 nucleotides: TGCGCCAGCAGCTTCGCAGGTTTTGGGAGCACAGATACGCAGTATTTT. Its translation is CASSFAGFGSTDTQYF. Full variable domain (outside the CDR3, taken from reference TRBV5-1 and TRBJ2-3): KAGVTQTPRYLIKTRGQQVTLSCSPISGHRSVSWYQQTPGQGLQFLFEYFSETQRNKGNFPGRFSGRQFSNSRSEMNVSTLELGDSALYLCASSFAGFGSTDTQYFGPGTRLTVL.

This clone came up many times. The gene calls are TRBV5-1 and TRBJ2-1, with a tentative D call TRBD2 (6 bases). The CDR3 totals 15 residues. Germline V CDR1 and CDR2: SGHRS, YFSETQ. The V end was cut by 5 bases, the J end by 1 base, with 13 bases between. The CDR3 loop reads CASSQTTRSYNEQFF. The CDR3 nucleotides read TGCGCCAGCAGTCAAACGACTAGGTCCTACAATGAGCAGTTCTTC. Full variable domain (rest looked up from reference TRBV5-1 and TRBJ2-1): KAGVTQTPRYLIKTRGQQVTLSCSPISGHRSVSWYQQTPGQGLQFLFEYFSETQRNKGNFPGRFSGRQFSNSRSEMNVSTLELGDSALYLCASSQTTRSYNEQFFGPGTRLTVL.

This clone has a single count. V and J are TRBV7-2 and TRBJ2-6; the D is unclear. V gave up 3 bases and J gave up 1 base, with 7 bases separating them. CDR3 size: 15 residues. CDR1 and CDR2 (germline): SGHTA, FQGNSA. The CDR3 loop reads CASSFYGSGANVLTF. CDR3 DNA: TGTGCCAGCAGCTTCTACGGATCTGGGGCCAACGTCCTGACTTTC.

The J gene is TRBJ2-4, the V gene TRBV7-8; 8 bases agree with TRBD2. Germline trimming cut 1 base from V and 0 bases from J; bases unmatched to any gene: 8. This CDR3 has 18 amino acids. The germline V gene has CDR1 SGHVS and CDR2 FQNEAQ. The chain's CDR3 is CASSLGIRSGKAKNIQYF. In DNA, the CDR3 is TGTGCCAGCAGCTTAGGAATACGTAGCGGGAAAGCCAAAAACATTCAGTACTTC.

CDR3 loop: CASRQGNYGYTF. For the CDR3, the DNA is TGTGCCAGCAGGCAGGGCAACTATGGCTACACCTTC. The J gene is TRBJ1-2, the V gene TRBV2, with D tentatively TRBD1 (5 bases). Germline-derived CDR1 and CDR2 are SNHLY and FYNNEI. The CDR3 is 12 amino acids. Trimming cost V 6 bases and J 2 bases, with 7 bases left between them.